This TCR beta chain was identified during a study of T cell responses to AZD1222 COVID-19 vaccine. Study in general: The study pooled second doses at about 4 or about 12 weeks.

In the case of this clone: Its antigen is currently unknown.

CDR1 SGHTA and CDR2 FQGNSA come from the germline V gene. V gave up 2 bases and J gave up 6 bases, with 8 bases separating them. This CDR3 has 12 amino acids. Method: immunoSEQ multiplex PCR; TCRdb's copy keeps in-frame clones and lacks some. Among approximately 130,000 clones, roughly 91% were seen once, and the ten largest hold approximately 28%. Findings and caveats of the study: Repertoires were obtained solely post-peak T cell response. Close to half of all spike-specific TCRs reportedly target regions of the variants that are unmutated. Most donors were white British, females outnumbered males, and clonal diversity was possibly underestimated.

Sample: peripheral blood, taken on day 0 of AZD1222 vaccination. The clonotype comes from an adult in good health. The V call is TRBV7-2, the J call TRBJ2-7, with D perhaps TRBD2 (5 bases). CDR3 loop: CASSLRGSEQYF. In DNA, the CDR3 is TGTGCCAGCAGCTTACGGGGATCCGAGCAGTACTTC. Full variable domain (remainder filled in from reference TRBV7-2 and TRBJ2-7): GAGVSQSPSNKVTEKGKDVELRCDPISGHTALYWYRQSLGQGLEFLIYFQGNSAPDKSGLPSDRFSAERTGGSVSTLTIQRTQQEDSAVYLCASSLRGSEQYFGPGTRLTVT.